The present T cell receptor beta chain was sequenced within a study of T cell changes during pregnancy in multiple sclerosis. Data came from immunoSEQ multiplex PCR; TCRdb stores just in-frame clones and leaves some out. This table has under 35,000 clones, around 85% appearing once. CDR1 and CDR2 (germline): LNHDA, SQIVND (reference sequence). CDR3 length equals 13 residues. The V end was cut by 7 bases, the J end by 0 bases, with 4 bases between. The rearrangement links TRBV19 to TRBJ2-6, with D hard to call. This sample comprised CD8+ T cells from peripheral blood mononuclear cells, obtained after pregnancy. The sequence came from a female donor with multiple sclerosis, enrolled in a pregnancy study. CDR3 sequence: CASTDSGANVLTF. CDR3 nucleotides: TGTGCCAGTACAGACTCTGGGGCCAACGTCCTGACTTTC.